The following is a T cell receptor (beta chain) sequence with its context. Its antigen is unknown. This CDR3 is 14 amino acids long. The germline V gene encodes CDR1 MNHEY and CDR2 SVGAGI. The V end was cut by 5 bases, the J end by 2 bases, with 12 bases between. This entry belongs to a study of cytomegalovirus exposure and HLA in healthy donors. General study points: On later analysis, the bulk of CMV-associated TCR beta chains appeared to be HLA-restricted. V- and J-gene trimming in TCR beta was tied to a missense DCLRE1C variant by an analysis performed later. Beyond CMV serostatus, there was no information to go on about immune exposure.

PCR employed 60 Vbeta and 13 Jbeta primers. Clones were read by immunoSEQ multiplex PCR, and TCRdb kept only the in-frame ones, dropping some. This repertoire shows 100,000 to 150,000 clones, over 70% found once; its top ten account for 1.2%. Specimen: PBMCs. The origin of this receptor is a female donor in good health and CMV-seronegative. The rearrangement uses TRBV6-5 and TRBJ1-2; D might be TRBD1 (5 bases). CDR3 DNA sequence: TGTGCCAGCAGTCGTACAGGTGGGAACTATGGCTACACCTTC. This encodes CASSRTGGNYGYTF.